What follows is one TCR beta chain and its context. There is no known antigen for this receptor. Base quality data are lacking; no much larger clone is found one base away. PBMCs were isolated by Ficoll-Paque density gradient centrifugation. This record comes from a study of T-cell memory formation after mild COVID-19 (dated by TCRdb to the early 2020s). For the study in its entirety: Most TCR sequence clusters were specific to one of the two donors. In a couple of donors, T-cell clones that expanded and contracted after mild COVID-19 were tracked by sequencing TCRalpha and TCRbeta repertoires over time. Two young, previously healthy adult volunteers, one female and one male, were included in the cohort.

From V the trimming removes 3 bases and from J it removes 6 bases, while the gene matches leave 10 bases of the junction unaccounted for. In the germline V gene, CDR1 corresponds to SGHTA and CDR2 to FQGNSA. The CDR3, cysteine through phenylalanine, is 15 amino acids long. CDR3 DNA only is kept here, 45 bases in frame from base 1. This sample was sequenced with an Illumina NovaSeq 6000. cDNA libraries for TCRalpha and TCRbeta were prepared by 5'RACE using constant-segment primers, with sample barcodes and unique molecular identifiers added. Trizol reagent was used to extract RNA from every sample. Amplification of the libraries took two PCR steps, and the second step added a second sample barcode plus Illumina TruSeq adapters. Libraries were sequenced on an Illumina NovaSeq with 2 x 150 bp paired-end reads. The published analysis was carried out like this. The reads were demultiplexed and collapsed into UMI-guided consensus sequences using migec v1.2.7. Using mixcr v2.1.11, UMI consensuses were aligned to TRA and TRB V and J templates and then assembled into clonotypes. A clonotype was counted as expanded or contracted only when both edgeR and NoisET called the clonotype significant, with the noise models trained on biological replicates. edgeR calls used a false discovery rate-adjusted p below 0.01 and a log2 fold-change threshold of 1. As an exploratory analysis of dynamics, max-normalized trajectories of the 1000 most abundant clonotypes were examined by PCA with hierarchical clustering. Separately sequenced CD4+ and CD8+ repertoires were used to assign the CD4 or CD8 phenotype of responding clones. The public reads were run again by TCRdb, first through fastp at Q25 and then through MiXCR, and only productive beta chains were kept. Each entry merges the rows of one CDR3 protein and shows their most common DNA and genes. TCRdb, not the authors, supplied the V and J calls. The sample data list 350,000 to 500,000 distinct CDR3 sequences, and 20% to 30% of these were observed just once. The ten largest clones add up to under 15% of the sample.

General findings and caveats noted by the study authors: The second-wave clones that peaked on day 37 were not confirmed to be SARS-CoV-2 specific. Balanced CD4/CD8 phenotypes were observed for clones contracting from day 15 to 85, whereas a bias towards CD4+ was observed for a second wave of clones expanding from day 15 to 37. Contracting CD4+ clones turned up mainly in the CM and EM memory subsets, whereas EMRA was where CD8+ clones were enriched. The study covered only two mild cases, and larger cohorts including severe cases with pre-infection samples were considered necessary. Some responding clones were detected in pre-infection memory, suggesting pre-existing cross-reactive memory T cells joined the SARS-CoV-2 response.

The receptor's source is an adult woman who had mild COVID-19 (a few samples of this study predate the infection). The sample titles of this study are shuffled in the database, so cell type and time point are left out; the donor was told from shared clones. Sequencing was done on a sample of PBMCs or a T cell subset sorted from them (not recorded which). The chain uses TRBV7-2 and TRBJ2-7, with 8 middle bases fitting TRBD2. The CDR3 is CASSFVGTSTVEQYF. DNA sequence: TGTGCCAGCAGCTTTGTCGGGACTAGTACAGTCGAGCAGTACTTC.